These 5 T cell receptor beta chains came from one sample sequenced in a study of cytomegalovirus exposure and HLA in healthy donors (dated by TCRdb to 2016 to 2017). Libraries were made using the immunoSEQ multiplex PCR assay. In TCRdb, the immuneACCESS table is reduced to in-frame sequences with V and J assigned. These tables do not hold every clone; where another copy was compared, an unresolved V gene accounts for under half, and the others remain unexplained. In this sample the table shows a few hundred thousand clones, around 91% of which occur a single time. The ten largest clones add up to around 3.1% of the sample. The source material was PBMCs. The receptors originated from a woman aged 25 to 39 in good health and CMV-seronegative.

V is TRBV12-5 and J is TRBJ2-2; D is unclear. CDR1 and CDR2 (germline): LGHNT, FRNRAP. Trimming left V 1 base short and J 6 bases short, with 3 bases between. This CDR3 spans 12 amino acids. The DNA of the CDR3 is TGTGCTAGTGGTTTGGAGGCCGGGGAGCTGTTTTTT. It is translated as CASGLEAGELFF.

The J gene is TRBJ1-1, the V gene TRBV7-9; D is unresolved. The CDR3 length is 12 residues. Trimming shortened V by 4 bases and J by 8 bases, and 11 bases separated the two germline ends. CDR1 SEHNR and CDR2 FQNEAQ come from the germline V gene (reference sequence). CDR3 bases: TGTGCCAGCAGCTCCAATCCGAGGGAAGCTTTCTTT. This codes for CASSSNPREAFF. The full variable domain, in which reference TRBV7-9 and TRBJ1-1 provide the parts outside the CDR3, is DTGVSQNPRHKITKRGQNVTFRCDPISEHNRLYWYRQTLGQGPEFLTYFQNEAQLEKSRLLSDRFSAERPKGSFSTLEIQRTEQGDSAMYLCASSSNPREAFFGQGTRLTVV.

The chain employs TRBV7-6 and TRBJ1-2; a possible D gene is TRBD1 (5 bases). Trimming stripped 10 bases from V and 4 bases from J, with 16 bases between. CDR1 and CDR2 (germline): SGHVS, FNYEAQ. This CDR3 is 13 amino acids long. The CDR3 nucleotides read TGTGCCACCATTACCAGGGATACCTATGGCTACACCTTC. Translation gives CATITRDTYGYTF.

The V and J genes are TRBV7-2 and TRBJ2-7, with D possibly TRBD2 on 6 matching bases. V lost 5 bases to trimming and J lost 0 bases, with 20 bases between them. The CDR3 totals 17 residues. Germline CDR1 is SGHTA and CDR2 is FQGNSA. CDR3 nucleotides: TGTGCCAGCAGCCTACTTGAATGGGACTTCCCCTCCTACGAGCAGTACTTC. It yields the protein CASSLLEWDFPSYEQYF.

The chain couples TRBV4-1 to TRBJ1-5; D is undetermined. In germline, CDR1 is MGHRA, CDR2 YSYEKL. CDR3 length equals 15 residues. V was shortened by 0 bases and J by 4 bases, with 10 bases between the two germline ends. The CDR3 bases are TGCGCCAGCAGCCAAGACGAGCTCTCTAATCAGCCCCAGCATTTT. It yields the protein CASSQDELSNQPQHF.